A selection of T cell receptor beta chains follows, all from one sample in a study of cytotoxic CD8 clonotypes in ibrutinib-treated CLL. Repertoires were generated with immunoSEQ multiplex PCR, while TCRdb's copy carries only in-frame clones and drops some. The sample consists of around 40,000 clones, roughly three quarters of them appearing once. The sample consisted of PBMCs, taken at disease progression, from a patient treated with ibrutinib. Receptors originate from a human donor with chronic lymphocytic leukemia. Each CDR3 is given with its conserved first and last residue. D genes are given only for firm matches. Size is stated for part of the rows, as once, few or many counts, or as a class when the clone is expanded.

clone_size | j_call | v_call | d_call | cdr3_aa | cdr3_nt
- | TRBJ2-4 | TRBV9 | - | CASSQLAGPQNIQYF | TGTGCCAGCAGCCAACTAGCAGGGCCCCAAAACATTCAGTACTTC
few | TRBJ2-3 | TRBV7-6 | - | CASSLNQRTDTQYF | TGTGCCAGCAGCTTAAATCAGCGGACAGATACGCAGTATTTT
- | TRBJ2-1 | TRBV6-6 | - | CASSTPIDNEQFF | TGTGCCAGCAGCACACCTATAGACAATGAGCAGTTCTTC
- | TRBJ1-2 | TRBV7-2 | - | CASSLARGRQYGYTF | TGTGCCAGCAGCTTAGCACGGGGGAGGCAATATGGCTACACCTTC
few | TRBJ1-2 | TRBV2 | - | CASSRQPLYGYTF | TGTGCCAGCAGTCGACAGCCCCTCTATGGCTACACCTTC
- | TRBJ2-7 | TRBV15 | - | CATSRVPPGSSYEQYF | TGTGCCACCAGCAGAGTCCCCCCGGGCAGCTCCTACGAGCAGTACTTC
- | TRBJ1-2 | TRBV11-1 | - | CASSFEPTASRGYTF | TGTGCCAGCAGCTTCGAACCGACAGCCTCCAGGGGCTACACCTTC
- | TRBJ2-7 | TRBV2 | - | CASRTSGDEQYF | TGTGCCAGCAGAACGTCAGGGGACGAGCAGTACTTC
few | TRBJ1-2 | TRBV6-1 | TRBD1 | CAGAGQGNYGYTF | TGTGCCGGCGCCGGACAGGGTAACTATGGCTACACCTTC
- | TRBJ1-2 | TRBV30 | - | CAWTRDTYGYTF | TGTGCCTGGACTCGGGACACCTATGGCTACACCTTC
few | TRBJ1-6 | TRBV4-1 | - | CASSPHPGPMGYNSPLHF | TGCGCCAGCAGCCCACACCCGGGCCCGATGGGATATAATTCACCCCTCCACTTT
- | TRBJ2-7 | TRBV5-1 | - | CASSVWDRAYEQYF | TGCGCCAGCAGCGTCTGGGACCGGGCCTACGAGCAGTACTTC
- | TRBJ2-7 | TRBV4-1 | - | CASSQAWGNYEQYF | TGCGCCAGCAGCCAAGCATGGGGTAACTACGAGCAGTACTTC
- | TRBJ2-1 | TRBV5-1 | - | CASTIGLSNEQFF | TGCGCCAGCACGATCGGTCTCTCCAATGAGCAGTTCTTC
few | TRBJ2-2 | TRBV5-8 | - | CASSIRTRMGGELFF | TGTGCCAGCAGCATCAGAACCCGAATGGGCGGGGAGCTGTTTTTT